This TCR beta chain was observed in a study of radiation and T cells in renal cell carcinoma (dated by TCRdb to about 2020). For context, the study as a whole: TCR beta sequencing covered 50 to 55 samples in total, comprising some 26 tumors and 27 peripheral blood samples. The last blood draw happened 4 weeks after radiation, timed to coincide with nephrectomy. Across all 55 or so samples, approximately 4,000,000 unique CDR3 nucleotide sequences, encoding approximately 2.5 million unique CDR3 amino acid sequences, were identified.

TCR beta libraries were generated from genomic DNA with the immunoSEQ kit, following the manufacturer's recommendations. Library preparation used a first multiplex PCR with proprietary primers, then a second PCR adding unique barcodes, with bead cleanups after each round. A positive control reaction and a negative control reaction, both provided in the kit, were run with every batch of samples. The final libraries were assessed on an Agilent 4200 TapeStation D1000 ScreenTape, pooled by volume, and quantified by qPCR. Sequencing was performed on an Illumina NextSeq500 using a MidOutput 150-cycle cartridge, with 156 Read1 cycles, 15 Index1 cycles, and the kit custom primers. The pooled library was loaded at roughly 1 pM with a roughly 20% PhiX control spike-in. Processing in the source paper ran as follows. The vendor-processed data were analyzed in R, and a clonotype was defined as all T cells that share the same CDR3 nucleotide sequence. For clone abundance analyses, frequencies were normalized to the 10,000 most abundant clones in each sample. Public T cell clones, which averaged fewer than five per sample, were removed prior to analysis. An abundance difference of at least 32-fold between compartments was the criterion for calling clonotypes tumor-enriched or baseline blood-enriched. A beta-binomial differential abundance model was used to identify clonotypes that expanded or contracted between blood time points. Similarity between tumor and blood repertoires was quantified using the Baroni-Urbani and Buser coefficient, and groups were compared with two-tailed Wilcoxon tests in R. Drawn from immuneACCESS, this table holds only the in-frame rearrangements with V and J called that TCRdb kept. Clones are partly lost; checked studies trace under half to an unresolved V gene and leave the rest unexplained. For V, J and clone size, that table is used; D and trimming come from the DNA. The sample profile shows around 170,000 clones; roughly 90% of them were found once. About 11% of the sample goes to the ten largest clones.

Points the paper makes about the study in general: With a single-armed trial design, the study had no way to address how radiation dose or scheduling affects the TCR repertoire. In blood, the top tumor clonotypes increased from baseline to 2 weeks after radiation and then shrank by 4 weeks, which suggests a temporary expansion of tumor-resident clones. Tracking of blood repertoire dynamics stopped at more than three weeks after treatment, with no follow-up past that point. Because no pretreatment tumor biopsies were available, whether clonotypes were present in the tumor at baseline could not be determined.

On this clone itself: Its target antigen remains unknown. Base quality data are lacking; no much larger clone is found one base away.

The germline V gene yields MNHEY for CDR1 and SVGAGI for CDR2. The CDR3 goes from the cysteine to the phenylalanine over 14 residues. The only DNA kept is the CDR3, 42 bases in frame from the first base. V lost 7 bases and J lost 5 bases; the stretch between them is 15 bases long. The time point label corresponds to: blood 4 weeks post-SBRT, at nephrectomy. The sample's treatment or condition label, in plain terms: 15 Gy SBRT to primary tumor, nephrectomy 4 weeks later. The samples were obtained from a clinical trial, where primary renal cell carcinomas were treated with 15 Gy stereotactic body radiation therapy and then removed by nephrectomy 4 weeks afterward. To track tumor-enriched clonotypes, serial peripheral blood was sampled from radiation-treated patients at baseline and at 2 weeks and 4 weeks after SBRT. Renal cell carcinoma with clear cell pathology was present in all patients. The QIAamp DNA Blood Mini Kit (Qiagen) was used to prepare genomic DNA for TCR sequencing. The analyses included only samples that passed all quality control checks.

The source is a woman aged 45-59 years with renal cell carcinoma. The chain links TRBV6-5 with TRBJ2-1; a confident D gene designation cannot be given. Sequenced material: blood, taken from a patient whose treatment included radiotherapy and nephrectomy. The DNA sequence reads TGTGCCAGCATTTCGACTGGACCTGACAATGAGCAGTTCTTC. It encodes CASISTGPDNEQFF.